This is a list of T cell receptor beta chains from one sample in a study of T cell changes during pregnancy in multiple sclerosis. Measured with immunoSEQ multiplex PCR; TCRdb has only the in-frame clones, and not every one. The sample records 39,000 or so clones, about 91% being singletons. Material: CD8+ T cells from peripheral blood mononuclear cells, obtained after pregnancy. The source of these receptors is a female donor with multiple sclerosis, enrolled in a pregnancy study. CDR3s include the opening cysteine and the closing phenylalanine or tryptophan. D genes are given only for firm matches. Size is omitted from some rows. Given values are once, few, many or a class for expanded clones.

j_call: TRBJ1-4; d_call: .; clone_size: .; v_call: TRBV2; cdr3_aa: CASSDHGQATNEKLFF; cdr3_nt: TGTGCCAGCAGTGACCATGGGCAGGCAACTAATGAAAAACTGTTTTTT
j_call: TRBJ2-1; d_call: TRBD2; clone_size: .; v_call: TRBV29-1; cdr3_aa: CSVGTSGNEQFF; cdr3_nt: TGCAGCGTCGGGACTAGCGGAAATGAGCAGTTCTTC
j_call: TRBJ1-5; d_call: .; clone_size: .; v_call: TRBV23-1; cdr3_aa: CASSQSLCPGVRQPQHF; cdr3_nt: TGCGCCAGCAGTCAATCCTTATGCCCGGGGGTACGGCAGCCCCAGCATTTT
j_call: TRBJ1-1; d_call: TRBD1; clone_size: .; v_call: TRBV27; cdr3_aa: CASSLSGTGPNTEAFF; cdr3_nt: TGTGCCAGCAGTTTATCGGGGACAGGTCCGAACACTGAAGCTTTCTTT
j_call: TRBJ2-1; d_call: .; clone_size: .; v_call: TRBV9; cdr3_aa: CASSVVGGGDEQFF; cdr3_nt: TGTGCCAGCAGCGTAGTAGGGGGGGGCGATGAGCAGTTCTTC
j_call: TRBJ2-2; d_call: .; clone_size: .; v_call: TRBV29-1; cdr3_aa: CSVEDRVVSDGILTGELFF; cdr3_nt: TGCAGCGTTGAAGACCGGGTGGTTAGTGACGGTATTCTAACCGGGGAGCTGTTTTTT
j_call: TRBJ1-5; d_call: TRBD1; clone_size: .; v_call: TRBV15; cdr3_aa: CATSRTGVDRNQPQHF; cdr3_nt: TGTGCCACCAGCAGGACAGGGGTTGATCGCAATCAGCCCCAGCATTTT
j_call: TRBJ2-3; d_call: TRBD1; clone_size: .; v_call: TRBV5-1; cdr3_aa: CASSSEGAGTDTQYF; cdr3_nt: TGCGCCAGCAGCTCAGAGGGGGCTGGCACAGATACGCAGTATTTT
j_call: TRBJ2-2; d_call: TRBD1; clone_size: once; v_call: TRBV27; cdr3_aa: CASSLSMGQGGELFF; cdr3_nt: TGTGCCAGCAGTTTATCGATGGGACAGGGCGGGGAGCTGTTTTTT
j_call: TRBJ2-2; d_call: TRBD2; clone_size: .; v_call: TRBV9; cdr3_aa: CASSEGLAVNTGELFF; cdr3_nt: TGTGCCAGCAGCGAAGGACTAGCGGTGAACACCGGGGAGCTGTTTTTT
j_call: TRBJ1-1; d_call: .; clone_size: .; v_call: TRBV7-9; cdr3_aa: CASSSSQFYTEAFF; cdr3_nt: TGTGCCAGCAGCTCCTCACAGTTTTACACTGAAGCTTTCTTT
j_call: TRBJ1-1; d_call: TRBD1; clone_size: .; v_call: TRBV6-1; cdr3_aa: CASRGQGVNTEAFF; cdr3_nt: TGTGCCAGCAGAGGACAGGGTGTGAACACTGAAGCTTTCTTT
j_call: TRBJ2-7; d_call: TRBD2; clone_size: .; v_call: TRBV5-6; cdr3_aa: CASDGGGYEQYF; cdr3_nt: TGTGCCAGCGATGGGGGGGGCTACGAGCAGTACTTC
j_call: TRBJ2-1; d_call: .; clone_size: .; v_call: TRBV18; cdr3_aa: CASSPPGWAYNEQFF; cdr3_nt: TGTGCCAGCTCACCCCCGGGATGGGCTTACAATGAGCAGTTCTTC
j_call: TRBJ2-7; d_call: TRBD2; clone_size: .; v_call: TRBV9; cdr3_aa: CASSPARGVLYEQYF; cdr3_nt: TGTGCCAGCAGCCCCGCCCGGGGGGTCCTCTACGAGCAGTACTTC
j_call: TRBJ2-5; d_call: TRBD2; clone_size: .; v_call: TRBV4-1; cdr3_aa: CASSQGPTSGSQETQYF; cdr3_nt: TGCGCCAGCAGCCAGGGTCCGACTAGCGGGAGTCAGGAGACCCAGTACTTC
j_call: TRBJ1-4; d_call: .; clone_size: .; v_call: TRBV9; cdr3_aa: CASSVAGNNEKLFF; cdr3_nt: TGTGCCAGCAGCGTAGCAGGCAATAATGAAAAACTGTTTTTT
j_call: TRBJ1-2; d_call: .; clone_size: .; v_call: TRBV27; cdr3_aa: CASSPRGAGYGYTF; cdr3_nt: TGTGCCAGCAGTCCCAGGGGCGCTGGCTATGGCTACACCTTC
j_call: TRBJ1-1; d_call: TRBD1; clone_size: .; v_call: TRBV5-6; cdr3_aa: CASSDRGKGNTEAFF; cdr3_nt: TGTGCCAGCAGCGACAGGGGTAAGGGGAACACTGAAGCTTTCTTT
j_call: TRBJ2-2; d_call: .; clone_size: .; v_call: TRBV10-1; cdr3_aa: CASSETRGAGELFF; cdr3_nt: TGCGCCAGCAGTGAGACCAGGGGAGCCGGGGAGCTGTTTTTT
j_call: TRBJ2-3; d_call: .; clone_size: once; v_call: TRBV7-8; cdr3_aa: CASSYYSGPSTDTQYF; cdr3_nt: TGTGCCAGCAGTTACTATAGCGGCCCTAGCACAGATACGCAGTATTTT
j_call: TRBJ2-5; d_call: .; clone_size: .; v_call: TRBV28; cdr3_aa: CASSLFAPNSETQYF; cdr3_nt: TGTGCCAGCAGTTTATTTGCGCCTAATTCCGAGACCCAGTACTTC
j_call: TRBJ2-6; d_call: TRBD1; clone_size: .; v_call: TRBV7-9; cdr3_aa: CASSLDRGHSGANVLTF; cdr3_nt: TGTGCCAGCAGCTTAGATAGGGGGCACTCTGGGGCCAACGTCCTGACTTTC
j_call: TRBJ1-1; d_call: .; clone_size: .; v_call: TRBV6-1; cdr3_aa: CASSEGRSRSGSAEAFF; cdr3_nt: TGTGCCAGCAGTGAAGGCCGGTCAAGGAGTGGAAGCGCTGAAGCTTTCTTT
j_call: TRBJ2-5; d_call: .; clone_size: .; v_call: TRBV7-9; cdr3_aa: CASNTGSFQETQYF; cdr3_nt: TGTGCCAGTAACACGGGGAGCTTCCAAGAGACCCAGTACTTC
j_call: TRBJ1-2; d_call: TRBD1; clone_size: .; v_call: TRBV30; cdr3_aa: CAFTGGAGYTF; cdr3_nt: TGTGCCTTCACAGGGGGGGCTGGCTACACCTTC
j_call: TRBJ2-1; d_call: TRBD2; clone_size: .; v_call: TRBV7-9; cdr3_aa: CAGRGGGNEQFF; cdr3_nt: TGTGCGGGGCGGGGGGGCGGGAATGAGCAGTTCTTC
j_call: TRBJ1-2; d_call: TRBD1; clone_size: .; v_call: TRBV9; cdr3_aa: CASNSRDRAEKGYTF; cdr3_nt: TGTGCCAGCAACTCCCGGGACAGGGCTGAGAAAGGCTACACCTTC
j_call: TRBJ2-5; d_call: .; clone_size: .; v_call: TRBV14; cdr3_aa: CASSQGQYVQETQYF; cdr3_nt: TGTGCCAGCAGCCAGGGCCAATACGTCCAAGAGACCCAGTACTTC
j_call: TRBJ2-5; d_call: .; clone_size: .; v_call: TRBV5-6; cdr3_aa: CASSSGSQETQYF; cdr3_nt: TGTGCCAGCAGCTCAGGGTCGCAAGAGACCCAGTACTTC
j_call: TRBJ2-5; d_call: TRBD2; clone_size: .; v_call: TRBV27; cdr3_aa: CASSLSGGAAGETQYF; cdr3_nt: TGTGCCAGCAGTTTAAGCGGGGGGGCAGCTGGTGAGACCCAGTACTTC
j_call: TRBJ2-3; d_call: TRBD2; clone_size: .; v_call: TRBV9; cdr3_aa: CASSGSGRSSTDTQYF; cdr3_nt: TGTGCCAGCAGCGGTAGCGGGAGATCTAGCACAGATACGCAGTATTTT
j_call: TRBJ2-1; d_call: TRBD2; clone_size: .; v_call: TRBV9; cdr3_aa: CASSGRLAGGHSYNEQFF; cdr3_nt: TGTGCCAGCAGCGGACGACTAGCGGGGGGGCATTCCTACAATGAGCAGTTCTTC
j_call: TRBJ1-6; d_call: TRBD1; clone_size: .; v_call: TRBV9; cdr3_aa: CASSQARQGNHNSPLHF; cdr3_nt: TGTGCCAGCAGCCAAGCCCGACAGGGAAACCATAATTCACCCCTCCACTTT
j_call: TRBJ1-2; d_call: .; clone_size: .; v_call: TRBV5-5; cdr3_aa: CASSLEPGPYGYTF; cdr3_nt: TGTGCCAGCAGCTTGGAGCCAGGCCCCTATGGCTACACCTTC
j_call: TRBJ2-4; d_call: .; clone_size: .; v_call: TRBV28; cdr3_aa: CASSLFLGDMLAKNIQYF; cdr3_nt: TGTGCCAGCAGTTTGTTCCTTGGGGACATGCTAGCCAAAAACATTCAGTACTTC
j_call: TRBJ2-7; d_call: TRBD1; clone_size: .; v_call: TRBV5-1; cdr3_aa: CASSTGQGASYYEQYF; cdr3_nt: TGCGCCAGCAGCACTGGACAGGGGGCAAGCTACTACGAGCAGTACTTC
j_call: TRBJ2-1; d_call: .; clone_size: once; v_call: TRBV7-9; cdr3_aa: CASSSPTSYNEQFF; cdr3_nt: TGTGCCAGCAGCTCCCCTACCTCCTACAATGAGCAGTTCTTC
j_call: TRBJ2-7; d_call: .; clone_size: .; v_call: TRBV13; cdr3_aa: CASSLGGQGISYEQYF; cdr3_nt: TGTGCCAGCAGCTTAGGCGGCCAGGGCATCTCCTACGAGCAGTACTTC
j_call: TRBJ2-6; d_call: .; clone_size: .; v_call: TRBV4-1; cdr3_aa: CASSPPGRANVLTF; cdr3_nt: TGCGCCAGCAGCCCGCCGGGTAGGGCCAACGTCCTGACTTTC
j_call: TRBJ2-3; d_call: .; clone_size: .; v_call: TRBV9; cdr3_aa: CASSSHSGYPLDTQYF; cdr3_nt: TGTGCCAGCAGCTCTCATAGCGGTTACCCTTTGGATACGCAGTATTTT
j_call: TRBJ2-1; d_call: .; clone_size: .; v_call: TRBV27; cdr3_aa: CASSLNIGDSYNEQFF; cdr3_nt: TGTGCCAGCAGTTTAAATATCGGGGACTCCTACAATGAGCAGTTCTTC
j_call: TRBJ1-1; d_call: .; clone_size: .; v_call: TRBV27; cdr3_aa: CASKRATEAFF; cdr3_nt: TGTGCCAGCAAGAGGGCCACTGAAGCTTTCTTT
j_call: TRBJ2-3; d_call: .; clone_size: .; v_call: TRBV5-1; cdr3_aa: CASDGRSF; cdr3_nt: TGCGCCAGCGACGGCCGGAGTTTT